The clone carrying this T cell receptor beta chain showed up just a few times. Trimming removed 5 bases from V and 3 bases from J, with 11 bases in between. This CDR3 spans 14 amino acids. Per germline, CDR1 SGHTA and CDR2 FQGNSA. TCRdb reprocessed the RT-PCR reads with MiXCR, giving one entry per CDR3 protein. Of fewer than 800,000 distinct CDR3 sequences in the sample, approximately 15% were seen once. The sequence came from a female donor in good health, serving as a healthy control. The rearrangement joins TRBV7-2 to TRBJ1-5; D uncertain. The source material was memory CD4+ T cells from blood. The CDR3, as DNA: TGTGCCAGCAGCGTCTACGGGCCCAATCAGCCCCAGCATTTT. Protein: CASSVYGPNQPQHF. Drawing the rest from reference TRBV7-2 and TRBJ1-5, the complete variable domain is GAGVSQSPSNKVTEKGKDVELRCDPISGHTALYWYRQSLGQGLEFLIYFQGNSAPDKSGLPSDRFSAERTGGSVSTLTIQRTQQEDSAVYLCASSVYGPNQPQHFGDGTRLSIL.